These T cell receptor beta chains were read from a single sample in a study of blood T cell repertoires in COVID-19. Using immunoSEQ multiplex PCR, the repertoire was profiled, and TCRdb retains in-frame clones only, with some absent. This table holds over 450,000 clones, around nine tenths found once. Sequences were obtained from peripheral blood. The receptors originated from a woman aged 50 to 65 with COVID-19, enrolled during active disease. The CDR3 runs from the conserved cysteine through the conserved F or W. The D gene is left open where the match is weak.

>TRBJ1-2|TRBV2|.
TGTGCCAGCAGTACGGGGGGGCCCTATGGCTACACCTTC
CASSTGGPYGYTF
>TRBJ1-6|TRBV5-1|TRBD1
TGCGCCAGCAGCCCGAGACAGGGGCCAAAGTTTTCACCCCTCCACTTT
CASSPRQGPKFSPLHF
>TRBJ1-3|TRBV29-1|.
TGCAGCGTTGGGGGAGAGGTCGGAAACACCATATATTTT
CSVGGEVGNTIYF
>TRBJ2-2|TRBV9|.
TGTGCCAGCAGCGTAGTAGACGGGGAGCTGTTTTTT
CASSVVDGELFF
>TRBJ2-3|TRBV11-3|.
TGTGCCAGCAGCTCCGCCAGGACTCCCAACACAGATACGCAGTATTTT
CASSSARTPNTDTQYF
>TRBJ2-7|TRBV4-1|TRBD2
TGCGCCAGCAGCCAATCACTAGCGGGGGGGCGTAACTACGAGCAGTACTTC
CASSQSLAGGRNYEQYF
>TRBJ2-3|TRBV24-1|TRBD2
TGTGCCACCAGTGATTCTAGCGGGGGTGATACGCAGTATTTT
CATSDSSGGDTQYF
>TRBJ2-3|TRBV9|.
TGTGCCAGCAGCGTAGCCTGGGGCGGGGAGCAGACAGATACGCAGTATTTT
CASSVAWGGEQTDTQYF
>TRBJ1-1|TRBV10-3|.
TGTGCCATCAGTCCACAGGGACAGAACACTGAAGCTTTCTTT
CAISPQGQNTEAFF
>TRBJ2-5|TRBV4-1|.
TGCGCCAGCAGCCAATCTCTAGCGCAGGGGACCCAGTACTTC
CASSQSLAQGTQYF